The 12 T cell receptor beta chains presented below share a single source sample, sequenced in a study of blood T cell repertoires in COVID-19. Profiled with immunoSEQ multiplex PCR; TCRdb holds only in-frame clones, not every one. This sample has more than 50,000 clones, with approximately 91% found just once. Sequencing input: peripheral blood. Every receptor here comes from a human donor in a cohort sampled during active COVID-19.

The genes are TRBV18 and TRBJ2-5; D is possibly TRBD2 (5 bases). Germline values: CDR1 KGHSH, CDR2 LQKENI. Trimming cost V 2 bases and J 0 bases, with 7 bases left between them. The CDR3 contains 14 residues. CDR3 DNA: TGTGCCAGCTCACCAGCCGGGGACCAAGAGACCCAGTACTTC. Protein product: CASSPAGDQETQYF. The variable domain in full, with the rest retrieved from reference TRBV18 and TRBJ2-5, is NAGVMQNPRHLVRRRGQEARLRCSPMKGHSHVYWYRQLPEEGLKFMVYLQKENIIDESGMPKERFSAEFPKEGPSILRIQQVVRGDSAAYFCASSPAGDQETQYFGPGTRLLVL.

This CDR3 reads CAWSGGRSNQPQHF. The DNA for the CDR3 is TGTGCCTGGAGTGGGGGCAGGAGCAATCAGCCCCAGCATTTT. This chain uses TRBV30 with TRBJ1-5; tentatively, D is TRBD1 (5 bases). The length of the CDR3 is 14 residues. Trimming cost V 1 base and J 1 base, with 8 bases left between them. Germline V gene sequence: CDR1 GTSNPN, CDR2 SVGIG (reference sequence).

V and J are TRBV2 and TRBJ2-5; 12 bases align to TRBD1. Losses at the gene ends were 8 bases for V and 5 bases for J; bases not matched to a gene: 9. The CDR3 consists of 15 residues. Germline CDR1 SNHLY, CDR2 FYNNEI. The DNA for the CDR3 is TGTGCCAGCGCTGCCGGGACAGGGGGCCCCGAGACCCAGTACTTC. This gives the protein CASAAGTGGPETQYF.

CDR3 amino acids: CASSLGTGETTRAFF. In DNA form, the CDR3 reads TGTGCCAGCAGCTTAGGGACAGGGGAAACTACGCGAGCTTTCTTT. The V call is TRBV11-2, the J call TRBJ1-1, with 9 bases that match TRBD1. The CDR3 has 15 residues. Trimming took 1 base from V and 10 from J; bases not matched to a gene: 10. CDR1 and CDR2 from the germline V gene are SGHAT and FQNNGV.

This chain uses TRBV9 with TRBJ2-1, with 10 positions matching TRBD2. The J segment lost 8 bases and the V segment lost 4 bases, leaving 12 bases of the junction unmatched. The CDR3 has 16 amino acids. In germline, CDR1 is SGDLS, CDR2 YYNGEE. Here the CDR3 DNA reads TGTGCCAGCAGCTTGACCGGGACTAGCGTAGGCCATGAGCAGTTCTTC. Amino acid sequence: CASSLTGTSVGHEQFF.

V usage is TRBV27 and J usage is TRBJ2-6, with 11 bases lining up with TRBD1. In germline, CDR1 is MNHEY, CDR2 SMNVEV (reference sequence). This CDR3 has 16 amino acids. Germline trimming cut 5 bases from V and 3 bases from J; bases unmatched to any gene: 3. This CDR3 is CASSKDRGHGANVLTF. CDR3 coding DNA: TGTGCCAGCAGTAAGGACAGGGGGCATGGGGCCAACGTCCTGACTTTC.

This clone was counted once. The chain employs TRBV5-1 and TRBJ1-2, with TRBD1 matching over 7 bases. V shed 4 bases and J 4 bases; nucleotides not matched to a gene: 1. Germline V gene data show CDR1 as SGHRS and CDR2 as YFSETQ. The CDR3 spans 12 residues. Here the CDR3 DNA reads TGCGCCAGCAGCCGGGACAGCTATGGCTACACCTTC. This sequence encodes CASSRDSYGYTF.

This chain links TRBV7-2 with TRBJ2-2; 7 bases are a match to TRBD1. The CDR3 has 14 residues. The germline gives CDR1 SGHTA, CDR2 FQGNSA. J was trimmed by 6 bases and V by 6 bases; bases with no gene match: 7. The DNA of the CDR3 is TGTGCCAGCAGACCAGACAGGGACCCCGGGGAGCTGTTTTTT. It is translated as CASRPDRDPGELFF.

This clone has a single count. The rearrangement uses TRBV29-1 and TRBJ1-2; TRBD1 agrees at 11 bases. With V trimmed by 4 bases and J by 8 bases, 6 bases remained unmatched. CDR1 is SQVTM and CDR2 is ANQGSEA in the germline V gene. The CDR3 consists of 13 residues. CDR3: CSVGGQGVVGYTF. The CDR3 DNA follows: TGCAGCGTTGGGGGACAGGGGGTGGTAGGCTACACCTTC.

The V call is TRBV19, the J call TRBJ1-5; D is uncertain. V was pared by 2 bases and J by 5 bases, with 16 bases between. The CDR3 totals 16 residues. Per germline, CDR1 LNHDA and CDR2 SQIVND (reference sequence). CDR3: CASSIFLRVVDQPQHF. The CDR3, as DNA: TGTGCCAGTAGTATATTCTTGAGGGTAGTGGATCAGCCCCAGCATTTT.

This clone was seen only once. The rearrangement uses TRBV5-1 and TRBJ2-7; 7 bases are a match to TRBD1. J lost 3 bases, V lost 6 bases, and 6 bases had no gene match. The CDR3 covers 13 residues. Germline V CDR1 and CDR2: SGHRS, YFSETQ. CDR3 sequence reads: CASKATGRYEQYF. CDR3 sequence (DNA): TGCGCCAGCAAGGCGACAGGGCGCTACGAGCAGTACTTC. Complete variable domain (other parts from reference TRBV5-1 and TRBJ2-7): KAGVTQTPRYLIKTRGQQVTLSCSPISGHRSVSWYQQTPGQGLQFLFEYFSETQRNKGNFPGRFSGRQFSNSRSEMNVSTLELGDSALYLCASKATGRYEQYFGPGTRLTVT.

The V call is TRBV18, the J call TRBJ2-7; 9 bases fit TRBD1. The length of the CDR3 is 15 residues. Germline V gene sequence: CDR1 KGHSH, CDR2 LQKENI. Trimming at V came to 4 bases and at J to 2 bases, leaving 6 bases not matched to a gene. In nucleotides, the CDR3 is TGTGCCAGCTCACAGAGACAGGGGGGTACCTACGAGCAGTACGTC. Its protein product is CASSQRQGGTYEQYV.